These 27 T cell receptor beta chains share one sample of origin, sequenced in a study of cytomegalovirus exposure and HLA in healthy donors. Sequenced by immunoSEQ multiplex PCR; TCRdb stores in-frame clones only, minus some. The repertoire holds about 98,000 clones, with less than 90% as singletons. The sample consisted of PBMCs. The source is a man between 18 and 35 years old in good health and CMV-seropositive.

The genes are TRBV7-2 and TRBJ1-5, with unresolved D. CDR1 is SGHTA, CDR2 FQGNSA, per germline. The CDR3 runs to 13 residues. The V gene lost 8 bases and the J gene lost 2 bases, with 10 bases spanning the gap. The CDR3: CASGQRGNQPQHF. As DNA, the CDR3 is TGTGCCAGCGGTCAGAGGGGCAATCAGCCCCAGCATTTT.

This chain joins TRBV15 and TRBJ1-3; perhaps TRBD1 as D (6 bases). Germline values: CDR1 LNHNV, CDR2 YYDKDF (reference sequence). The CDR3 consists of 16 residues. V was pared by 2 bases and J by 4 bases, with 15 bases between. The chain's CDR3 is CATSRNRELFGNTIYF. CDR3 coding DNA: TGTGCCACCAGCAGAAACAGGGAGTTGTTCGGAAACACCATATATTTT.

The V call is TRBV9, the J call TRBJ2-6; 10 positions match TRBD1. Losses at the gene ends were 4 bases for V and 1 base for J; bases not matched to a gene: 5. This CDR3 comprises 17 residues. The V gene's germline CDR1 is SGDLS and CDR2 YYNGEE. For the CDR3, the DNA is TGTGCCAGCAGCACCGGACAGGGGGAATCTGGGGCCAACGTCCTGACTTTC. Protein: CASSTGQGESGANVLTF.

V and J are TRBV5-1 and TRBJ2-3, with D perhaps matching TRBD2 (5 bases). Trimming took 4 bases from V and 2 from J, leaving 11 bases between them. The germline gives CDR1 SGHRS, CDR2 YFSETQ. CDR3 length equals 14 residues. CDR3 nucleotide sequence: TGCGCCAGCAGCCCCGGGATACTCACAGATACGCAGTATTTT. Translation gives CASSPGILTDTQYF. Based on the CDR3 plus reference TRBV5-1 and TRBJ2-3, the full variable domain is KAGVTQTPRYLIKTRGQQVTLSCSPISGHRSVSWYQQTPGQGLQFLFEYFSETQRNKGNFPGRFSGRQFSNSRSEMNVSTLELGDSALYLCASSPGILTDTQYFGPGTRLTVL.

This clone was recorded a few times. The chain recombines TRBV5-4 with TRBJ2-7; 11 nucleotides agree with TRBD2. Trimming removed 2 bases from V and 4 bases from J; junction bases left unmatched: 2. There are 14 residues in the CDR3. The V gene's germline CDR1 is SGHNT and CDR2 YYREEE (reference sequence). The CDR3, as DNA: TGTGCCAGCAGCTTCGGGACTAGCGGATACGAGCAGTACTTC. Protein: CASSFGTSGYEQYF.

This sequence joins TRBV4-3 and TRBJ2-1; D is perhaps TRBD1 (6 bases). V lost 3 bases, J lost 10 bases, and 10 bases lay in between. Germline V CDR1 and CDR2: LGHNA, YSLEER. The CDR3 loop spans 12 amino acids. CDR3 region: CASSHPGGEQFF. The DNA for the CDR3 is TGCGCCAGCAGCCACCCTGGGGGCGAGCAGTTCTTC.

The CDR3 DNA is TGTGCTAGTGGTTTGGCTTTTTCCTCCTACAATGAGCAGTTCTTC. Translation: CASGLAFSSYNEQFF. This chain links TRBV12-5 with TRBJ2-1; no definite D call. The CDR3 spans 15 residues. Germline V gives CDR1 LGHNT, CDR2 FRNRAP. V was trimmed by 1 base and J by 0 bases, leaving 7 bases between them.

This clone was counted a few times. CDR3 region: CASSPGMNTEAFF. The CDR3 nucleotides are TGTGCCAGTAGTCCAGGAATGAACACTGAAGCTTTCTTT. The chain employs TRBV19 and TRBJ1-1; D remains unclear. This CDR3 is 13 amino acids long. Germline CDR1 is LNHDA and CDR2 is SQIVND (reference sequence). Trimming removed 5 bases from V and 0 bases from J, with 7 bases in between.

This clone was counted between two and nine times. This rearrangement joins TRBV7-8 to TRBJ1-6; 7 nucleotides agree with TRBD1. The CDR3 runs 15 residues. Germline CDR1 is SGHVS and CDR2 is FQNEAQ. Trimming at V came to 4 bases and at J to 7 bases, leaving 7 bases not matched to a gene. The CDR3 DNA follows: TGTGCCAGCAGCTCCCAGACAGGGTGGAATTCACCCCTCCACTTT. Amino acid sequence: CASSSQTGWNSPLHF. Variable domain in full (rest from reference TRBV7-8 and TRBJ1-6): GAGVSQSPRYKVAKRGQDVALRCDPISGHVSLFWYQQALGQGPEFLTYFQNEAQLDKSGLPSDRFFAERPEGSVSTLKIQRTQQEDSAVYLCASSSQTGWNSPLHFGNGTRLTVT.

This chain uses TRBV7-9 with TRBJ2-3, with a tentative D call TRBD2 (5 bases). The CDR3 loop spans 15 amino acids. The germline V and J ends were trimmed by 5 bases and 0 bases, with 12 bases remaining between them. Per the germline V gene, CDR1 is SEHNR and CDR2 is FQNEAQ (reference sequence). CDR3 sequence: CASSISATSTDTQYF. The CDR3 DNA follows: TGTGCCAGCAGCATTAGCGCCACTAGCACAGATACGCAGTATTTT.

This clone is a singleton in its sample. V and J are TRBV7-2 and TRBJ2-2; no clear D gene. Germline V gives CDR1 SGHTA, CDR2 FQGNSA. V was pared by 4 bases and J by 6 bases, with 6 bases between. CDR3 size: 12 residues. Here the CDR3 reads CASSSQSGELFF. The CDR3 region has the DNA TGTGCCAGCAGCTCACAGTCCGGGGAGCTGTTTTTT.

The rearrangement links TRBV11-3 to TRBJ2-7, with TRBD1 matching 7 bases. The CDR3 consists of 15 residues. Germline CDR1 reads SGHNT; CDR2 reads YENEEA. Germline trimming cut 5 bases from V and 0 bases from J; bases unmatched to any gene: 7. CDR3 residues: CASSERQGSSYEQYF. CDR3 DNA sequence: TGTGCCAGCAGCGAGCGACAGGGAAGCTCCTACGAGCAGTACTTC.

This clone was recorded once. J is TRBJ2-2 and V is TRBV27, with TRBD1 identical over 7 bases. Germline V gene lookup returns CDR1 MNHEY and CDR2 SMNVEV (reference sequence). The V and J ends lost 3 bases and 3 bases, in that order; junction bases with no gene match: 7. The CDR3 runs to 16 residues. CDR3 nucleotides: TGTGCCAGCAGTTTCACGGGACAGCAATACACCGGGGAGCTGTTTTTT. Translation: CASSFTGQQYTGELFF.

The J gene is TRBJ1-1, the V gene TRBV27, with D possibly being TRBD1 (5 bases). The germline V gene encodes CDR1 MNHEY and CDR2 SMNVEV (reference sequence). V lost 2 bases and J lost 1, with 8 bases in between. This CDR3 region has 14 residues. The CDR3 protein is CASSLPGQNTEAFF. CDR3 in DNA: TGTGCCAGCAGTTTACCAGGACAGAACACTGAAGCTTTCTTT.

As DNA, the CDR3 is TGTGCCAGCTCACTCTCCGGGGGATACGAGCAGTACTTC. Protein product: CASSLSGGYEQYF. This sequence joins TRBV18 and TRBJ2-7, with a tentative D call TRBD2 (6 bases). Between the trimmed V and J ends, which lost 4 bases and 4 bases, there was a span of 11 bases. The CDR3 runs to 13 residues. Germline lookup yields CDR1 KGHSH and CDR2 LQKENI.

The chain links TRBV6-4 to TRBJ2-1, with 15 bases identical to TRBD2. V trimming: 4 bases; J trimming: 0 bases; junction bases outside the gene matches: 10. Germline lookup yields CDR1 MRHNA and CDR2 SNTAGT. CDR3 length: 20 amino acids. CDR3 sequence: CASSGEGLAGGTSSYNEQFF. Here the CDR3 DNA reads TGTGCCAGCAGTGGAGAGGGACTAGCGGGAGGAACTAGCTCCTACAATGAGCAGTTCTTC.

V and J are TRBV10-3 and TRBJ1-3; no firm D call. V dropped 6 bases and J dropped 4 bases, with 7 bases sitting between them. The V gene's germline CDR1 is ENHRY and CDR2 SYGVKD. This CDR3 has 12 residues. The chain's CDR3 is CAISLSGNTIYF. The CDR3 DNA reads as TGTGCCATCAGCCTATCCGGAAACACCATATATTTT.

This rearrangement joins TRBV5-4 to TRBJ1-1; TRBD1 matches at 9 bases. CDR1 is SGHNT, CDR2 YYREEE, per germline (reference sequence). The CDR3 contains 16 residues. The V and J ends lost 0 bases and 1 base, in that order; junction bases with no gene match: 4. CDR3 amino acids: CASSLGPGQGNTEAFF. The CDR3 DNA reads as TGTGCCAGCAGCTTGGGCCCGGGACAGGGGAACACTGAAGCTTTCTTT.

This rearrangement joins TRBV5-4 to TRBJ2-1; 8 nucleotides line up with TRBD2. The CDR3 length is 16 residues. Trimming cost V 4 bases and J 2 bases; bases outside gene matches: 8. Germline loops: CDR1 SGHNT, CDR2 YYREEE (reference sequence). DNA for the CDR3: TGTGCCAGCAGCGTGTCCGGGACTAGTACCTACAATGAGCAGTTCTTC. This encodes CASSVSGTSTYNEQFF.

This chain uses TRBV5-1 with TRBJ2-5; TRBD2 agrees at 7 bases. This CDR3 has 16 amino acids. CDR1 is SGHRS, CDR2 YFSETQ, per germline. V was pared by 0 bases and J by 1 base, with 6 bases of the junction left unmatched. The DNA for the CDR3 is TGCGCCAGCAGCTTGGGTGGACTAGTTTCCCAAGAGACCCAGTACTTC. It translates to CASSLGGLVSQETQYF.

J is TRBJ2-5 and V is TRBV7-9, with D possibly TRBD1 on 6 matching bases. The CDR3 totals 13 residues. Germline CDR1 SEHNR, CDR2 FQNEAQ (reference sequence). Trimming shortened V by 7 bases and J by 3 bases, and 12 bases separated the two germline ends. In DNA form, the CDR3 reads TGTGCCAGCATCGACGGGGACAAAGAGACCCAGTACTTC. As protein: CASIDGDKETQYF.

The chain carries TRBV2 and TRBJ2-1; weak D call: TRBD2 (6 bases). There are 13 residues in the CDR3. The V gene lost 8 bases and the J gene lost 4 bases, with 12 bases spanning the gap. CDR1 and CDR2 from the germline V gene are SNHLY and FYNNEI. The CDR3: CASVAGRYNEQFF. CDR3 nucleotides: TGTGCCAGCGTGGCAGGGAGGTACAATGAGCAGTTCTTC.

In DNA, the CDR3 is TGTGCCAGCAGCTTAAACTCAGGGGAGACCCAGTACTTC. This gives the protein CASSLNSGETQYF. The rearrangement joins TRBV11-3 to TRBJ2-5, with D possibly TRBD1 on 5 matching bases. Trimming removed 2 bases at V and 5 bases at J, with 9 bases between. The germline V gene has CDR1 SGHNT and CDR2 YENEEA. The CDR3 length is 13 residues.

This chain connects TRBV5-1 to TRBJ1-1; a weak D match, TRBD1 (5 bases). The CDR3 has 15 residues. The germline gives CDR1 SGHRS, CDR2 YFSETQ. V lost 7 bases, J lost 6 bases, and 22 bases lay in between. Written as DNA, the CDR3 is TGCGCCAGCTCCAACAGTAAAGGGGAAGTCGCTGAAGCTTTCTTT. The encoded protein is CASSNSKGEVAEAFF.

The chain is built from TRBV9 and TRBJ2-3; 13 bases are a match to TRBD2. V lost 1 base, J lost 4 bases, and 15 bases stayed unmatched. The CDR3 is 20 amino acids. Germline-derived CDR1 and CDR2 are SGDLS and YYNGEE. This CDR3 reads CASSVKGLAGIKGSADTQYF. Written as DNA, the CDR3 is TGTGCCAGCAGCGTAAAGGGACTAGCGGGGATAAAGGGGTCCGCAGATACGCAGTATTTT.

There are a few counts of this clone. V gene TRBV28 combines with J gene TRBJ2-3; 7 bases map to TRBD2. V lost 6 bases and J lost 2; bases outside the gene matches: 14. There are 17 residues in the CDR3. Germline V gene data show CDR1 as MDHEN and CDR2 as SYDVKM. Here the CDR3 reads CASSSPYRLADTDTQYF. In nucleotides, the CDR3 is TGTGCCAGCAGCTCCCCATATAGGCTAGCGGACACAGATACGCAGTATTTT.

For the CDR3, the DNA is TGCGCCAGCAGCCAAACCGACTACACCGGGGAGCTGTTTTTT. This encodes CASSQTDYTGELFF. V and J are TRBV4-3 and TRBJ2-2; no definite D call. Trimming removed 2 bases at V and 3 bases at J, with 7 bases between. Germline V CDR1 and CDR2: LGHNA, YSLEER. The CDR3 loop spans 14 amino acids.